The 25 T cell receptor beta chains given below trace back to one sample, sequenced in a study of control samples from healthy donors and cancer patients. Produced via immunoSEQ multiplex PCR; TCRdb's table is partial and in-frame only. The repertoire has approximately 70,000 clones, roughly 91% of them found once; the top ten carry under 20%. The material sequenced was PBMCs. These TCRs come from a man aged 55 to 70 with lung cancer.

The chain combines TRBV14 with TRBJ1-3; 8 bases line up with TRBD1. Germline V gene data show CDR1 as SGHDN and CDR2 as FVKESK. The V segment lost 5 bases and the J segment 2 bases; nucleotides outside the gene matches: 5. The CDR3 loop spans 15 amino acids. DNA for the CDR3: TGTGCCAGCAGCGCCTGGACAGGGACTGGAAACACCATATATTTT. It encodes CASSAWTGTGNTIYF.

V usage is TRBV7-9 and J usage is TRBJ1-2; D might be TRBD1 (6 bases). Between the trimmed V and J ends, which lost 8 bases and 5 bases, there was a span of 9 bases. The germline V gene has CDR1 SEHNR and CDR2 FQNEAQ (reference sequence). The CDR3 consists of 11 residues. The CDR3 protein is CASGGGYGYTF. CDR3 coding DNA: TGTGCCAGCGGAGGGGGATATGGCTACACCTTC.

The genes are TRBV5-1 and TRBJ1-1; D perhaps matches TRBD1 (5 bases). Per germline, CDR1 SGHRS and CDR2 YFSETQ. There are 14 residues in the CDR3. With 3 bases removed from V and 7 bases from J, the gap between germline ends came to 16 bases. The CDR3 loop is CASSSGTGSFEAFF. The CDR3 DNA follows: TGCGCCAGCAGCTCGGGGACCGGTTCGTTTGAAGCTTTCTTT. The full variable domain, rest sourced from reference TRBV5-1 and TRBJ1-1, is KAGVTQTPRYLIKTRGQQVTLSCSPISGHRSVSWYQQTPGQGLQFLFEYFSETQRNKGNFPGRFSGRQFSNSRSEMNVSTLELGDSALYLCASSSGTGSFEAFFGQGTRLTVV.

This clone was detected ten times or more. The J gene is TRBJ1-5, the V gene TRBV13; D is ambiguous. CDR1 is PRHDT, CDR2 FYEKMQ, per germline (reference sequence). The V gene lost 0 bases and the J gene lost 6 bases, with 3 bases spanning the gap. The CDR3 totals 12 residues. The CDR3: CASSLGGQPQHF. The CDR3 nucleotides read TGTGCCAGCAGCTTAGGGGGTCAGCCCCAGCATTTT.

The chain joins TRBV6-2 or TRBV6-3 to TRBJ2-1, with no clear D. CDR3 length: 12 amino acids. The ends were cut back, 2 bases at V and 3 bases at J, with 2 bases in the middle. Germline assignment: CDR1 MNHEY and CDR2 SVGEGT. Written as DNA, the CDR3 is TGTGCCAGCAGTTACGGCTACAATGAGCAGTTCTTC. Residues: CASSYGYNEQFF.

The chain is built from TRBV5-1 and TRBJ2-5; the D gene could be TRBD1 or TRBD2 (6 bases each). Germline V CDR1 and CDR2: SGHRS, YFSETQ. This CDR3 is 17 amino acids long. V was shortened by 4 bases and J by 4 bases, with 23 bases between the two germline ends. CDR3 DNA: TGCGCCAGCAGCCCCGATAATTTAGGTGGAGGGGGAGAGACCCAGTACTTC. Protein sequence: CASSPDNLGGGGETQYF.

The V gene is TRBV2, the J gene TRBJ2-7; no definite D call. CDR1 SNHLY and CDR2 FYNNEI come from the germline V gene. The CDR3 covers 16 residues. Trimming removed 6 bases at V and 0 bases at J, with 18 bases between. Written as DNA, the CDR3 is TGTGCCAGCAGCCTCCTAGGTACTGGTTTCTCCTACGAGCAGTACGTC. This gives the protein CASSLLGTGFSYEQYV.

The chain has TRBV3-1 (or the pseudogene TRBV3-2) and TRBJ1-1; no definite D call. Per germline, CDR1 LGHDT and CDR2 YNNKEL (reference sequence). V gave up 3 bases and J gave up 4 bases, with 9 bases separating them. CDR3 length equals 13 residues. CDR3 region: CASSHGVGTEAFF. Written as DNA, the CDR3 is TGTGCCAGCAGCCATGGTGTTGGCACTGAAGCTTTCTTT.

The V and J genes are TRBV18 and TRBJ1-4; D is ambiguous. Germline CDR1 and CDR2: KGHSH and LQKENI. The CDR3 is 14 amino acids. V gave up 5 bases and J gave up 3 bases, with 10 bases separating them. The CDR3 region is CASSGLKANEKLFF. In DNA form, the CDR3 reads TGTGCCAGCTCAGGCCTTAAGGCTAATGAAAAACTGTTTTTT.

In DNA, the CDR3 is TGTGCCAGCACCCGTGACGAGGGTGTATCCTACAATGAGCAGTTCTTC. Its protein product is CASTRDEGVSYNEQFF. J is TRBJ2-1 and V is TRBV7-9, with a weak D call TRBD2 (5 bases). Looked up from germline, CDR1 is SEHNR and CDR2 is FQNEAQ (reference sequence). Trimming pared 7 bases from V and 1 base from J, leaving 17 bases between. The CDR3 covers 16 residues.

V is TRBV6-5 and J is TRBJ1-2, with unresolved D. This CDR3 contains 16 residues. Trimming took off 0 bases at V and 2 bases at J, with 13 bases between the two ends. Germline V lookup: CDR1 MNHEY, CDR2 SVGAGI. CDR3 residues: CASSYSNVGPNYGYTF. CDR3 sequence (DNA): TGTGCCAGCAGTTACTCGAATGTAGGGCCCAACTATGGCTACACCTTC.

The V and J genes are TRBV24-1 and TRBJ2-3; D is perhaps TRBD1 (6 bases). Germline CDR1 is KGHDR and CDR2 is SFDVKD. V was clipped by 9 bases and J by 0 bases, with 12 bases between them. The CDR3 loop spans 14 amino acids. Here the CDR3 reads CATSGVYSTDTQYF. As DNA, the CDR3 is TGTGCCACCTCAGGGGTTTATAGCACAGATACGCAGTATTTT.

This sequence joins TRBV6-5 and TRBJ2-7, with TRBD2 matching over 7 bases. V lost 8 bases and J lost 0; bases outside the gene matches: 4. The germline CDR1 and CDR2 sequences are MNHEY and SVGAGI. CDR3 length: 13 amino acids. CDR3 loop: CASGRATSYEQYV. As DNA, the CDR3 is TGTGCCAGCGGGAGGGCGACCTCCTACGAGCAGTACGTC.

V usage is TRBV5-5 and J usage is TRBJ1-6, with 10 nucleotides matching TRBD1. The CDR3 spans 15 residues. Germline lookup yields CDR1 SGHKS and CDR2 YYEKEE (reference sequence). J was trimmed by 8 bases and V by 2 bases; bases with no gene match: 4. The CDR3 nucleotides are TGTGCCAGCAGCTTAAAGACAGGGGGCTATTCACCCCTCCACTTT. Translating gives CASSLKTGGYSPLHF.

This CDR3 is CASSFYPGLAGSSYEQYV. DNA of the CDR3: TGCGCCAGCAGCTTCTACCCGGGACTAGCGGGGAGCTCCTACGAGCAGTACGTC. V is TRBV5-1 and J is TRBJ2-7, with TRBD2 matching 13 bases. The CDR3 runs to 18 residues. The germline V gene has CDR1 SGHRS and CDR2 YFSETQ. The V and J ends lost 2 bases and 0 bases, in that order; junction bases with no gene match: 8.

The chain employs TRBV5-4 and TRBJ2-5; D is undetermined. CDR1 SGHNT and CDR2 YYREEE come from the germline V gene (reference sequence). The V end lost 0 bases, the J end lost 5 bases, and 11 bases lay between the germline ends. The CDR3 contains 14 residues. DNA for the CDR3: TGTGCCAGCAGCTTGGCCAGTCCGGAGGAGACCCAGTACTTC. This codes for CASSLASPEETQYF.

This chain joins TRBV7-3 and TRBJ2-2; TRBD1 agrees at 7 bases. From germline, CDR1 is SGHTA and CDR2 FQGTGA. After removal of 6 bases from V and 4 bases from J, the junction contained 11 bases not matched to a gene. The CDR3 runs to 16 residues. CDR3 protein: CASSPRDSIITGELFF. CDR3 in DNA: TGTGCCAGCAGTCCCCGGGACAGTATTATCACCGGGGAGCTGTTTTTT.

The genes are TRBV9 and TRBJ2-7; a possible D gene is TRBD1 (6 bases). This CDR3 has 15 amino acids. Deletions cut 4 bases from V and 2 bases from J, with 16 bases between. Germline loops: CDR1 SGDLS, CDR2 YYNGEE. CDR3 nucleotides: TGTGCCAGCAGCCCAGGGGATCCCGGTCCCTACGAGCAGTACTTC. It is translated as CASSPGDPGPYEQYF.

This clone came up a few times. The V gene is TRBV5-1, the J gene TRBJ2-1; the D is unclear. V was pared by 1 base and J by 6 bases, with 8 bases between. The CDR3 spans 13 residues. Germline CDR1 and CDR2: SGHRS and YFSETQ. CDR3 sequence (DNA): TGCGCCAGCAGCTTGTCCACCCCCAATGAGCAGTTCTTC. Protein sequence: CASSLSTPNEQFF.

The rearrangement links TRBV3-1 (or the pseudogene TRBV3-2) to TRBJ2-4; D assignment may be TRBD1 or TRBD2 (5 bases each). V lost 5 bases and J lost 1, with 9 bases in between. The germline CDR1 and CDR2 sequences are LGHDT and YNNKEL (reference sequence). The CDR3 is 14 amino acids. CDR3 nucleotides: TGTGCCAGCAGCAGAGGGGCGGCCAAAAACATTCAGTACTTC. Translated, it gives CASSRGAAKNIQYF.

The chain joins TRBV10-3 to TRBJ2-2; TRBD2 aligns across 12 bases. The germline gives CDR1 ENHRY, CDR2 SYGVKD. V trimming: 6 bases; J trimming: 3 bases; junction bases outside the gene matches: 8. There are 17 residues in the CDR3. CDR3 residues: CAISGTGTSGYTGELFF. The CDR3 DNA follows: TGTGCCATCAGCGGGACCGGGACTAGCGGGTACACCGGGGAGCTGTTTTTT.

This chain links TRBV5-1 with TRBJ2-5; tentative D call: TRBD1 (6 bases). Trimming pared 1 base from V and 0 bases from J, leaving 7 bases between. Germline V gene data show CDR1 as SGHRS and CDR2 as YFSETQ. The CDR3 sequence is 14 residues long. CDR3 sequence: CASSLRGNQETQYF. The DNA for the CDR3 is TGCGCCAGCAGCTTGAGGGGGAACCAAGAGACCCAGTACTTC.

The CDR3 DNA reads TGCGCCAGCAGCCCGTTCGGGGGCTTGGACGAGCAGTACTTC. Its protein is CASSPFGGLDEQYF. V is TRBV4-1 and J is TRBJ2-7; perhaps D is TRBD1 or TRBD2 (6 bases each). Trimming cost V 4 bases and J 5 bases, with 15 bases left between them. Germline loops: CDR1 MGHRA, CDR2 YSYEKL. The CDR3 spans 14 residues.

The chain joins TRBV3-1 (or the pseudogene TRBV3-2) to TRBJ2-5, with TRBD2 as a possible D gene (5 bases). CDR1 and CDR2 (germline): LGHDT, YNNKEL (reference sequence). This CDR3 contains 14 residues. V lost 5 bases and J 7 bases, leaving 17 bases between the germline ends. In DNA, the CDR3 is TGTGCCAGCAGCTCAGGCGACTACCGGGGGACCCAGTACTTC. This codes for CASSSGDYRGTQYF.

The gene calls are TRBV6-1 and TRBJ2-3; no definite D call. Germline V gene lookup returns CDR1 MNHNS and CDR2 SASEGT. The CDR3 spans 14 residues. With 2 bases removed from V and 4 bases from J, the gap between germline ends came to 10 bases. This CDR3 reads CASSENGRSDTQYF. The CDR3, as DNA: TGTGCCAGCAGTGAAAACGGACGTTCAGATACGCAGTATTTT.